This TCR beta chain originates from a study of blood T cell repertoires in COVID-19. On the study more broadly: There were acute and convalescent COVID-19 samples, and they came from the United States, Italy and Spain. Nucleic acid was either cDNA or gDNA, and it came from T cells, B-cell-depleted T cells, or PBMCs.

Original analysis: Reference gene primers were amplified, and this amplification served to estimate nucleated cell counts. Repertoires were generated with immunoSEQ multiplex PCR, while TCRdb's copy carries only in-frame clones and drops some. V and J calls and clone size are those listed in that table; D and trimming were worked out from the DNA. This table has 150,000 to 200,000 clones, roughly four fifths appearing once. The CDR3 consists of 16 residues. Germline lookup yields CDR1 SEHNR and CDR2 FQNEAQ (reference sequence). Unmatched junction bases numbered 7, after V lost 7 bases and J lost 2 bases.

This chain joins TRBV7-9 and TRBJ2-1, with TRBD2 matching over 11 bases. This TCR was sampled from a human donor in a cohort sampled during active COVID-19. The sequencing sample was made of peripheral blood. The CDR3 protein is CASTISGRATYNEQFF. CDR3 DNA sequence: TGTGCCAGCACTATTAGCGGGAGGGCCACCTACAATGAGCAGTTCTTC.